The sequence of this TCR beta chain was determined in a study of blood T cell repertoires in COVID-19. About the research overall: Donors in the United States, Italy and Spain gave samples during acute or convalescent COVID-19.

This CDR3 is built from 14 residues. From germline, CDR1 is LGHDT and CDR2 YNNKEL (reference sequence). V was pared by 6 bases and J by 1 base, with 5 bases of the junction left unmatched. In the authors' workflow: Estimated nucleated cell counts came from reference gene primer amplification. Clones were sequenced by immunoSEQ multiplex PCR, and TCRdb holds only the in-frame ones, with some missing. The D gene and trimming were derived from the DNA, and the V and J assignments and clone size from that table. The sample lists 130,000 to 150,000 clones, over 70% occurring once. The chain links TRBV3-1 (or the pseudogene TRBV3-2) to TRBJ2-7; 8 bases align to TRBD1. The TCR sequence derives from a woman aged 55-69 years with acute or convalescent COVID-19. What was sequenced was peripheral blood. As DNA, the CDR3 is TGTGCCAGCAGTCTCGACAGGGGATCCTACGAGCAGTACTTC. Its protein product is CASSLDRGSYEQYF.